A selection of T cell receptor beta chains follows, all from one sample in a study of blood T cell repertoires in COVID-19. The data were produced by immunoSEQ multiplex PCR, yet TCRdb's version contains in-frame clones alone and is incomplete. The table includes more than 90,000 clones, about 89% detected once. Sequenced sample: peripheral blood. The receptors here all came from a man between 40 and 49 years old with acute or convalescent COVID-19. The CDR3 runs from the conserved cysteine through the conserved F or W.

j_gene,v_gene,CDR3aa
TRBJ1-2,TRBV6-1,CASSGGTGDANNYGYTF
TRBJ1-5,TRBV19,CASTDRGHQPQHF
TRBJ1-1,TRBV11-2,CASSLLRWNTEAFF
TRBJ1-2,TRBV9,CASSVGTGNYGYTF
TRBJ1-4,TRBV5-1,CASSDRGFTGEKLFF
TRBJ1-1,TRBV14,CASSFNRGNTEAFF
TRBJ1-2,TRBV14,CASSQEAGHNYGYTF
TRBJ1-6,TRBV9,CASSSGQGNSPLHF
TRBJ2-7,TRBV24-1,CATSDPSVTNEQYF
TRBJ1-2,TRBV9,CASSVRAGASEGGYTF
TRBJ2-5,TRBV30,CAWSRDRGKETQYF
TRBJ2-3,TRBV6-5,CASSRGSSTDTQYF
TRBJ1-5,TRBV7-9,CASSREQGRRRNQPQHF
TRBJ2-2,TRBV7-2,CASSRGPTGLPGELFF
TRBJ1-6,TRBV7-9,CASSFEGLQSPLHF
TRBJ2-2,TRBV12-3/TRBV12-4,CASRPVPGGELFF
TRBJ2-4,TRBV6-2/TRBV6-3,CASSAGTASAF
TRBJ2-1,TRBV2,CASSVGRLAGAYNEQFF
TRBJ2-1,TRBV15,CATSRGGGGYNEQFF
TRBJ1-5,TRBV2,CASRGAVRVGNQPQHF
TRBJ1-2,TRBV6-1,CASSEGRDRVLGGYTF
TRBJ2-3,TRBV5-4,CACYPDRADTQYF